Listed here are 30 T cell receptor beta chains from one sample, sequenced in a study of monozygotic twins with cystic fibrosis. TCRdb's copy holds only in-frame clones and misses some; the assay was immunoSEQ multiplex PCR. The table records more than 12,000 clones, about 85% of them present only once. Sequenced input: blood. These receptors came from a boy aged 5-17 years with cystic fibrosis.

The count of this clone is one. The genes are TRBV7-8 and TRBJ1-1, with unresolved D. The CDR3 length is 14 residues. Trimming took off 4 bases at V and 0 bases at J, with 9 bases between the two ends. In germline, CDR1 is SGHVS, CDR2 FQNEAQ. CDR3 DNA sequence: TGTGCCAGCAGCTCTCATGGGTTGAACACTGAAGCTTTCTTT. It encodes CASSSHGLNTEAFF.

The chain joins TRBV5-5 to TRBJ2-7; D remains ambiguous. The CDR3 is made up of 14 amino acids. The germline V gene encodes CDR1 SGHKS and CDR2 YYEKEE (reference sequence). V was shortened by 0 bases and J by 3 bases, with 10 bases between the two germline ends. In DNA, the CDR3 is TGTGCCAGCAGCTTGGACCAGGTTAACTACGAGCAGTACTTC. Protein sequence: CASSLDQVNYEQYF. The full variable domain, rest sourced from reference TRBV5-5 and TRBJ2-7, is DAGVTQSPTHLIKTRGQQVTLRCSPISGHKSVSWYQQVLGQGPQFIFQYYEKEERGRGNFPDRFSARQFPNYSSELNVNALLLGDSALYLCASSLDQVNYEQYFGPGTRLTVT.

The rearrangement links TRBV25-1 to TRBJ1-3; D is uncertain. With 5 bases removed from V and 4 bases from J, the gap between germline ends came to 9 bases. CDR3 size: 13 residues. Per germline, CDR1 MGHDK and CDR2 SYGVNS. In nucleotides, the CDR3 is TGTGCCAGCAGTCTACTGAAAGGAAACACCATATATTTT. It is translated as CASSLLKGNTIYF.

The CDR3 coding sequence is TGTGCCAGCAGTGAAGTTCGGGGCCGAGGGACTGAAGCTTTCTTT. It encodes CASSEVRGRGTEAFF. J is TRBJ1-1 and V is TRBV2; a possible D gene is TRBD1 (5 bases). Trimming pared 1 base from V and 5 bases from J, leaving 14 bases between. The germline gives CDR1 SNHLY, CDR2 FYNNEI. CDR3 length: 15 residues. Looking up the rest from reference TRBV2 and TRBJ1-1 gives the full variable domain: EPEVTQTPSHQVTQMGQEVILRCVPISNHLYFYWYRQILGQKVEFLVSFYNNEISEKSEIFDDQFSVERPDGSNFTLKIRSTKLEDSAMYFCASSEVRGRGTEAFFGQGTRLTVV.

This sequence joins TRBV19 and TRBJ1-1; 9 positions agree with TRBD1. The CDR3 spans 14 residues. Germline V CDR1 and CDR2: LNHDA, SQIVND (reference sequence). With 5 bases clipped from V and 5 bases from J, the junction kept 6 bases outside the gene matches. CDR3 amino acids: CASSVRQGETEAFF. The DNA for the CDR3 is TGTGCCAGTAGTGTTCGACAGGGGGAGACTGAAGCTTTCTTT.

In its sample, this clone was seen a few times. V usage is TRBV5-1 and J usage is TRBJ2-1, with no clear D. The ends were cut back, 1 base at V and 0 bases at J, with 5 bases in the middle. Germline V gene lookup returns CDR1 SGHRS and CDR2 YFSETQ. The CDR3 consists of 14 residues. The CDR3 loop reads CASSLLSSYNEQFF. CDR3 DNA sequence: TGCGCCAGCAGCTTGTTGTCCTCCTACAATGAGCAGTTCTTC.

This clone was observed a few times. The chain combines TRBV18 with TRBJ1-5, with 7 bases matching TRBD1. This CDR3 region has 15 residues. Germline-derived CDR1 and CDR2 are KGHSH and LQKENI. Trimming removed 5 bases from V and 4 bases from J; junction bases left unmatched: 8. The CDR3 is CASSAFSRGNQPQHF. Written as DNA, the CDR3 is TGTGCCAGCTCAGCCTTTTCCAGGGGGAATCAGCCCCAGCATTTT.

V is TRBV27 and J is TRBJ2-5; D gene unclear. The ends were cut back, 5 bases at V and 1 base at J, with 8 bases in the middle. Germline values: CDR1 MNHEY, CDR2 SMNVEV (reference sequence). The CDR3 sequence is 13 residues long. The CDR3 here is CASSPTSQETQYF. The CDR3 bases are TGTGCCAGCAGTCCAACAAGCCAAGAGACCCAGTACTTC.

The rearrangement uses TRBV27 and TRBJ1-4; D remains ambiguous. The CDR3 totals 14 residues. Germline V gene sequence: CDR1 MNHEY, CDR2 SMNVEV (reference sequence). Trimming took 3 bases from V and 3 from J, leaving 8 bases between them. CDR3 nucleotides: TGTGCCAGCAGTTTTGGCAGATCTAATGAAAAACTGTTTTTT. Amino acids: CASSFGRSNEKLFF.

V gene TRBV9 combines with J gene TRBJ2-3, with 11 bases that match TRBD2. The CDR3 sequence is 17 residues long. The V gene end was trimmed by 1 base and the J gene end by 0 bases; junction bases not matched to a gene: 4. Germline assignment: CDR1 SGDLS and CDR2 YYNGEE. CDR3 amino acids: CASSVTSGSASTDTQYF. DNA for the CDR3: TGTGCCAGCAGCGTAACTAGCGGGAGTGCTAGCACAGATACGCAGTATTTT.

The V call is TRBV5-1, the J call TRBJ2-1; 11 positions agree with TRBD2. Germline loops: CDR1 SGHRS, CDR2 YFSETQ. This CDR3 has 16 amino acids. V dropped 4 bases and J dropped 3; count of bases not matched to a gene: 6. CDR3 sequence: CASSTAGLAGYNEQFF. The CDR3 DNA reads TGCGCCAGCAGCACGGCCGGACTAGCGGGCTACAATGAGCAGTTCTTC.

The chain recombines TRBV6-5 with TRBJ2-7; TRBD1 aligns across 10 bases. Germline V gene sequence: CDR1 MNHEY, CDR2 SVGAGI. V was pared by 6 bases and J by 8 bases, with 10 bases of the junction left unmatched. The CDR3 consists of 14 residues. This CDR3 reads CASSTTSTGGQQYF. In DNA, the CDR3 is TGTGCCAGCAGCACGACATCGACAGGGGGCCAGCAGTACTTC.

The V call is TRBV19, the J call TRBJ2-5; 14 positions match TRBD2. Trimming at V came to 5 bases and at J to 4 bases, leaving 9 bases not matched to a gene. This CDR3 is built from 17 residues. CDR1 LNHDA and CDR2 SQIVND come from the germline V gene (reference sequence). DNA of the CDR3: TGTGCCAGTAGTGAGCCAGGGACTAGCGGGAGCGGAGAGACCCAGTACTTC. It encodes CASSEPGTSGSGETQYF.

The chain carries TRBV5-1 and TRBJ1-2; a possible D gene is TRBD1 (6 bases). V lost 4 bases, J lost 2 bases, and 6 bases lay in between. This CDR3 is built from 12 residues. Germline V CDR1 and CDR2: SGHRS, YFSETQ. The CDR3 loop reads CASSGTNYGYTF. CDR3 in DNA: TGCGCCAGCAGCGGGACAAACTATGGCTACACCTTC. The full variable domain, in which reference TRBV5-1 and TRBJ1-2 provide the parts outside the CDR3, is KAGVTQTPRYLIKTRGQQVTLSCSPISGHRSVSWYQQTPGQGLQFLFEYFSETQRNKGNFPGRFSGRQFSNSRSEMNVSTLELGDSALYLCASSGTNYGYTFGSGTRLTVV.

The V and J genes are TRBV21-1 and TRBJ1-5. TRBV21-1 is noted as a pseudogene. The CDR3 is 13 amino acids. The chain's CDR3 is CASNPQGGMEGHF. CDR3 bases: TGTGCCAGCAACCCACAGGGAGGGATGGAAGGGCATTTT.

The rearrangement uses TRBV7-8 and TRBJ2-3; no clear D. Trimming left V 5 bases short and J 2 bases short, with 14 bases between. This CDR3 contains 15 residues. CDR1 is SGHVS and CDR2 is FQNEAQ in the germline V gene. This CDR3 reads CASSPRLLTTDTQYF. CDR3 nucleotide sequence: TGTGCCAGCAGCCCCCGACTCCTGACCACAGATACGCAGTATTTT. Together with reference TRBV7-8 and TRBJ2-3, the CDR3 gives the full variable domain: GAGVSQSPRYKVAKRGQDVALRCDPISGHVSLFWYQQALGQGPEFLTYFQNEAQLDKSGLPSDRFFAERPEGSVSTLKIQRTQQEDSAVYLCASSPRLLTTDTQYFGPGTRLTVL.

The chain joins TRBV5-1 to TRBJ2-3; 12 bases fit TRBD1. CDR3 length: 15 amino acids. V shed 6 bases, J shed 5 bases, and the junction held 7 bases outside the gene matches. Per germline, CDR1 SGHRS and CDR2 YFSETQ. As DNA, the CDR3 is TGCGCCAGCAAACTCCGGGACAGGGGGCGAGATACGCAGTATTTT. Amino acid sequence: CASKLRDRGRDTQYF.

The V and J genes are TRBV20-1 and TRBJ2-1, with D possibly matching TRBD1 (6 bases). In germline, CDR1 is DFQATT, CDR2 SNEGSKA (reference sequence). Trimming pared 7 bases from V and 4 bases from J, leaving 8 bases between. The CDR3 has 11 amino acids. In DNA, the CDR3 is TGCAGTGGCAGGGGTTACAATGAGCAGTTCTTC. It encodes CSGRGYNEQFF.

The chain recombines TRBV7-2 with TRBJ2-7; a possible D gene is TRBD2 (6 bases). This CDR3 spans 17 amino acids. Germline assignment: CDR1 SGHTA and CDR2 FQGNSA. V lost 2 bases and J lost 0, with 17 bases in between. CDR3 bases: TGTGCCAGCAGCTTATATACCGGCGGGATGAGCTCCTACGAGCAGTACTTC. As protein: CASSLYTGGMSSYEQYF.

This chain connects TRBV10-2 to TRBJ2-1; the D gene is possibly TRBD2 (6 bases). Trimming cost V 6 bases and J 7 bases, with 16 bases left between them. CDR1 is WSHSY and CDR2 is SAAADI in the germline V gene. This CDR3 region has 14 residues. CDR3 nucleotide sequence: TGCGCCAGCAGAGTGGCGGGACTGGGGAATGAGCAGTTCTTC. Amino acid sequence: CASRVAGLGNEQFF.

The J gene is TRBJ1-2, the V gene TRBV7-9, with D perhaps TRBD1 (6 bases). The CDR3 has 14 amino acids. Per germline, CDR1 SEHNR and CDR2 FQNEAQ (reference sequence). Trimming removed 2 bases at V and 6 bases at J, with 13 bases between. The CDR3 region is CASSLTGSRHGYTF. CDR3 bases: TGTGCCAGCAGCTTAACAGGGTCGCGGCATGGCTACACCTTC. The variable domain in full, completed from reference TRBV7-9 and TRBJ1-2, reads DTGVSQNPRHKITKRGQNVTFRCDPISEHNRLYWYRQTLGQGPEFLTYFQNEAQLEKSRLLSDRFSAERPKGSFSTLEIQRTEQGDSAMYLCASSLTGSRHGYTFGSGTRLTVV.

V gene TRBV19 combines with J gene TRBJ1-1; 9 bases are shared with TRBD1. CDR3 length: 14 residues. The germline V gene has CDR1 LNHDA and CDR2 SQIVND (reference sequence). The J segment lost 4 bases and the V segment lost 3 bases, leaving 3 bases of the junction unmatched. Here the CDR3 DNA reads TGTGCCAGTAGTATGACAGGGGGAATCACTGAAGCTTTCTTT. This gives the protein CASSMTGGITEAFF.

This chain connects TRBV11-1 to TRBJ2-5, with a weak D call TRBD2 (5 bases). V was clipped by 2 bases and J by 2 bases, with 9 bases between them. The CDR3 length is 14 residues. Germline V gene sequence: CDR1 SGHAT, CDR2 FQDESV (reference sequence). Written as DNA, the CDR3 is TGTGCCAGCAGCTTAAATCGGGGACAAGAGACCCAGTACTTC. This encodes CASSLNRGQETQYF.

Regarding this clone: A read error may account for a junction end that differs from germline. The chain carries TRBV25-1 and TRBJ1-4; TRBD1 matches 8 bases. This CDR3 has 15 amino acids. CDR1 and CDR2 from the germline V gene are MGHDK and SYGVNS. CDR3 amino acids: CASSQYRGTREKLFF. In nucleotides, the CDR3 is TGTGCCAGCAGTCAATACAGGGGGACCCGCGAAAAACTGTTTTTT.

V usage is TRBV27 and J usage is TRBJ2-1; D call uncertain. The CDR3 runs 11 residues. Between the trimmed V and J ends, which lost 2 bases and 7 bases, there was a span of 3 bases. The germline CDR1 and CDR2 sequences are MNHEY and SMNVEV (reference sequence). The CDR3 nucleotides read TGTGCCAGCAGTTTAGGTAATGAGCAGTTCTTC. Translated, it gives CASSLGNEQFF.

This clone was counted only a few times. The V call is TRBV30, the J call TRBJ1-3; D is uncertain. This CDR3 is 12 amino acids long. Germline V lookup: CDR1 GTSNPN, CDR2 SVGIG (reference sequence). The V end lost 1 base, the J end lost 9 bases, and 10 bases lay between the germline ends. In nucleotides, the CDR3 is TGTGCCTGGAGTGAAGGCGGGAGCACCATATATTTT. As protein: CAWSEGGSTIYF.

This chain uses TRBV7-9 with TRBJ2-3, with D perhaps TRBD2 (6 bases). The CDR3 has 17 residues. Trimming took 3 bases from V and 0 from J, leaving 16 bases between them. The V gene's germline CDR1 is SEHNR and CDR2 FQNEAQ (reference sequence). The CDR3 sequence: CASSFSVWGLSTDTQYF. CDR3 bases: TGTGCCAGCAGCTTTAGCGTTTGGGGACTTAGCACAGATACGCAGTATTTT. The full variable domain, with the rest looked up from reference TRBV7-9 and TRBJ2-3, is DTGVSQNPRHKITKRGQNVTFRCDPISEHNRLYWYRQTLGQGPEFLTYFQNEAQLEKSRLLSDRFSAERPKGSFSTLEIQRTEQGDSAMYLCASSFSVWGLSTDTQYFGPGTRLTVL.

The genes are TRBV2 and TRBJ1-1; 7 bases are shared with TRBD1. The CDR3 extends over 13 amino acids. With 7 bases clipped from V and 1 base from J, the junction kept 3 bases outside the gene matches. The V gene's germline CDR1 is SNHLY and CDR2 FYNNEI. CDR3 coding DNA: TGTGCCAGCATTGACAGGGCGAACACTGAAGCTTTCTTT. It specifies CASIDRANTEAFF. The whole variable domain, filled in from reference TRBV2 and TRBJ1-1, reads EPEVTQTPSHQVTQMGQEVILRCVPISNHLYFYWYRQILGQKVEFLVSFYNNEISEKSEIFDDQFSVERPDGSNFTLKIRSTKLEDSAMYFCASIDRANTEAFFGQGTRLTVV.

The gene calls are TRBV18 and TRBJ1-6; D uncertain. Trimming cost V 3 bases and J 0 bases, with 6 bases left between them. The germline gives CDR1 KGHSH, CDR2 LQKENI. The CDR3 contains 15 residues. The CDR3 here is CASSPENSYNSPLHF. In DNA, the CDR3 is TGTGCCAGCTCACCGGAGAACTCCTATAATTCACCCCTCCACTTT.

This chain joins TRBV7-9 and TRBJ2-5; 7 bases match TRBD1. Germline V CDR1 and CDR2: SEHNR, FQNEAQ (reference sequence). The CDR3 is 14 residues long. Trimming cost V 3 bases and J 4 bases; bases outside gene matches: 5. The DNA for the CDR3 is TGTGCCAGCAGCTTCACAGGGGCAGGAGAGACCCAGTACTTC. Protein product: CASSFTGAGETQYF. The full variable domain, in which reference TRBV7-9 and TRBJ2-5 provide the parts outside the CDR3, is DTGVSQNPRHKITKRGQNVTFRCDPISEHNRLYWYRQTLGQGPEFLTYFQNEAQLEKSRLLSDRFSAERPKGSFSTLEIQRTEQGDSAMYLCASSFTGAGETQYFGPGTRLLVL.